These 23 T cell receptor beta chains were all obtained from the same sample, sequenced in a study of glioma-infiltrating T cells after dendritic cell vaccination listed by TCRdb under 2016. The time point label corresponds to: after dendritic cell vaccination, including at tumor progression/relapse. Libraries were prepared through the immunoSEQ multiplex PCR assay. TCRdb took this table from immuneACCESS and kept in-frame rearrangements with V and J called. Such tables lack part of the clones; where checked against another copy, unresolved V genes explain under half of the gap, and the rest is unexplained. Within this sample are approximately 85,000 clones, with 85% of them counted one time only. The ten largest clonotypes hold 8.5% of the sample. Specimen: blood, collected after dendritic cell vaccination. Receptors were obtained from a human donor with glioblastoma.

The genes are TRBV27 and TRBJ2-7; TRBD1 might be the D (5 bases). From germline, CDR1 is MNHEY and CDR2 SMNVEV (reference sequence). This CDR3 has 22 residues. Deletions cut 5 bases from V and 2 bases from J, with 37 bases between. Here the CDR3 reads CASSKLPSGGPAGHRKPYEQYF. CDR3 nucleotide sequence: TGTGCCAGCAGTAAACTTCCTTCGGGCGGTCCGGCAGGGCACCGAAAACCCTACGAGCAGTACTTC.

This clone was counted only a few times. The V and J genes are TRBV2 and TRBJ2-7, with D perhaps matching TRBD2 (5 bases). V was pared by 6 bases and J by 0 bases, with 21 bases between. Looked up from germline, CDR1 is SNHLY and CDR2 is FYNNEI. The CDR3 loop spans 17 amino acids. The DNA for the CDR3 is TGTGCCAGCAGCCTAATCCCCCCTAGCTTGGGCTCCTACGAGCAGTACTTC. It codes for CASSLIPPSLGSYEQYF.

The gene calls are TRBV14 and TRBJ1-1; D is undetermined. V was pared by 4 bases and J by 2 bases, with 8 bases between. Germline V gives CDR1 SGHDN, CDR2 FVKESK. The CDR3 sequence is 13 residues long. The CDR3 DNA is TGTGCCAGCAGCCGTACGGGAAACACTGAAGCTTTCTTT. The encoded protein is CASSRTGNTEAFF.

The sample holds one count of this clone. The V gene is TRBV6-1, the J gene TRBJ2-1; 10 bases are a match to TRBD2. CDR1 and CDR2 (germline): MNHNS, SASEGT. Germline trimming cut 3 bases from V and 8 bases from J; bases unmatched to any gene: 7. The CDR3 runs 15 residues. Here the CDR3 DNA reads TGTGCCAGCAGTGAGAGCGGGGGGGCCGGTCATGAGCAGTTCTTC. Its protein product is CASSESGGAGHEQFF.

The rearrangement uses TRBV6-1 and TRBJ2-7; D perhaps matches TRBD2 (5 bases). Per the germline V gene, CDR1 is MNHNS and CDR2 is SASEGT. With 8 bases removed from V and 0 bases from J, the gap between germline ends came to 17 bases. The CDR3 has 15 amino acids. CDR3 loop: CASSALGGSSYEQYF. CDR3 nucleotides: TGTGCCAGCTCAGCTTTAGGAGGAAGCTCCTACGAGCAGTACTTC.

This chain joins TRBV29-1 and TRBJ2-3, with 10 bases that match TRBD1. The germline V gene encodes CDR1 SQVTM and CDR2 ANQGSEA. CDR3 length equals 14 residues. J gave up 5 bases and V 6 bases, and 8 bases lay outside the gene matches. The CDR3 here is CSVTDRGLKDTQYF. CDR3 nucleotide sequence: TGCAGCGTGACCGACAGGGGGCTTAAAGATACGCAGTATTTT.

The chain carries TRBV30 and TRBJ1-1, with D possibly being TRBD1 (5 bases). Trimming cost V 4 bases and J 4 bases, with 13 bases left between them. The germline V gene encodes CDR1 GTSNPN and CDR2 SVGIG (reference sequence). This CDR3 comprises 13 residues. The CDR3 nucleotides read TGTGCCTGGATACAGGCCCTGGGCACTGAAGCTTTCTTT. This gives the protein CAWIQALGTEAFF.

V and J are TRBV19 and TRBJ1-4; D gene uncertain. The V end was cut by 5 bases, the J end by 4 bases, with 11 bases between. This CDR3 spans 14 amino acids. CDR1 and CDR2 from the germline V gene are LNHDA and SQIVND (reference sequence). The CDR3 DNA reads TGTGCCAGTAGTGAGGTAGCGTTTAATGAAAAACTGTTTTTT. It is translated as CASSEVAFNEKLFF.

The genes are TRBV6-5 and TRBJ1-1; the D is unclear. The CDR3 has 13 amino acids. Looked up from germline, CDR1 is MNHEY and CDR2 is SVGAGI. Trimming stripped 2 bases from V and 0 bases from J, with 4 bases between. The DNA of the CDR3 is TGTGCCAGCAGTTACGGCATGAACACTGAAGCTTTCTTT. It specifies CASSYGMNTEAFF.

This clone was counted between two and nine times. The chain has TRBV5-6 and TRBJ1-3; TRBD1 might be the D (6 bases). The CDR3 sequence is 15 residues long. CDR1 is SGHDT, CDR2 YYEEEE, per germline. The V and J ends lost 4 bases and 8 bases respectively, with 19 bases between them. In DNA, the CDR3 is TGTGCCAGCAGCACGAAGACAGGAGACCTAGACACCATATATTTT. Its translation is CASSTKTGDLDTIYF.

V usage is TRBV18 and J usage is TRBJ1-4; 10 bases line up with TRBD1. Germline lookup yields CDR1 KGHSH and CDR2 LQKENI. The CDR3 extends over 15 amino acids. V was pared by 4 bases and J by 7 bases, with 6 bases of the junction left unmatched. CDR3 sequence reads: CASSRKTGGVEKLFF. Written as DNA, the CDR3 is TGTGCCAGCTCACGAAAGACAGGGGGCGTTGAAAAACTGTTTTTT. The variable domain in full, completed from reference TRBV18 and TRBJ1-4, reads NAGVMQNPRHLVRRRGQEARLRCSPMKGHSHVYWYRQLPEEGLKFMVYLQKENIIDESGMPKERFSAEFPKEGPSILRIQQVVRGDSAAYFCASSRKTGGVEKLFFGSGTQLSVL.

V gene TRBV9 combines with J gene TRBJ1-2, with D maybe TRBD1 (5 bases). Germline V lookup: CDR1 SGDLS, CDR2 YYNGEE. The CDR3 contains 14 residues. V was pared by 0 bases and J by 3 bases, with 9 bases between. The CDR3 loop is CASSVDQGHYGYTF. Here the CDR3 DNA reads TGTGCCAGCAGCGTAGACCAGGGCCACTATGGCTACACCTTC.

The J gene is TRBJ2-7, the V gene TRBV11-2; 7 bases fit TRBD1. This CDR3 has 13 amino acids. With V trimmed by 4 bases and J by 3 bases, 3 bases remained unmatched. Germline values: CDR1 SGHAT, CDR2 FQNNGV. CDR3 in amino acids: CASSSSGGYEQYF. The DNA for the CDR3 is TGTGCCAGCAGCTCCTCAGGGGGCTACGAGCAGTACTTC.

For the CDR3, the DNA is TGTGCCAGCTCACCACTCCGTCCCGGGGAGACTGAAGCTTTCTTT. Its protein product is CASSPLRPGETEAFF. This chain joins TRBV18 and TRBJ1-1; D not resolved. With 1 base removed from V and 5 bases from J, the gap between germline ends came to 14 bases. CDR3 length equals 15 residues. Germline assignment: CDR1 KGHSH and CDR2 LQKENI.

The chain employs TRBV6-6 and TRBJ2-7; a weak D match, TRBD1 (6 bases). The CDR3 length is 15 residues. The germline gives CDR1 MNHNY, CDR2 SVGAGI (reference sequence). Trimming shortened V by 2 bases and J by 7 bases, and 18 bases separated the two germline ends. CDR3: CASSYQDRPLEEQYF. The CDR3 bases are TGTGCCAGCAGTTACCAGGACAGACCCCTTGAGGAGCAGTACTTC.

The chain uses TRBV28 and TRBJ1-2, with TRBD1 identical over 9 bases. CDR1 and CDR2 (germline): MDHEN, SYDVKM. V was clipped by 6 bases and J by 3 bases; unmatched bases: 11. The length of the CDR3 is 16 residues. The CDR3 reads CASRPRTGVWYYGYTF. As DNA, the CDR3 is TGTGCCAGCAGACCTCGGACAGGGGTTTGGTACTATGGCTACACCTTC.

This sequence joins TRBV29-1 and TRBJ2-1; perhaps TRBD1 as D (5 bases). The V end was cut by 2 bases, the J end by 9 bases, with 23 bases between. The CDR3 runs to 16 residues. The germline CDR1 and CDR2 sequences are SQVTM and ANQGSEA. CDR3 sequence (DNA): TGCAGCGTTGAACTCCTAGACAGCCCTTTGCAGAGTGAGCAGTTCTTC. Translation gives CSVELLDSPLQSEQFF.

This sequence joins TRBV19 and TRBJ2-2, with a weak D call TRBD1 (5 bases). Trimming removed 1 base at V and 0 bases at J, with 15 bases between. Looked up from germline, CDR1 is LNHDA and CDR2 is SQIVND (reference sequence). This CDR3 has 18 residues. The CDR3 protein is CASSIGTPGSANTGELFF. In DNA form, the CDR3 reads TGTGCCAGTAGTATAGGGACCCCAGGGTCGGCGAACACCGGGGAGCTGTTTTTT.

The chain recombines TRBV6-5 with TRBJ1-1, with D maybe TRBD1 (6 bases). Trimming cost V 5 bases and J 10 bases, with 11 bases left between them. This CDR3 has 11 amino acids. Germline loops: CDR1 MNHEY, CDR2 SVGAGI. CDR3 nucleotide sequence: TGTGCCAGCAGTCAAGGGGGTGTAGCTTTCTTT. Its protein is CASSQGGVAFF.

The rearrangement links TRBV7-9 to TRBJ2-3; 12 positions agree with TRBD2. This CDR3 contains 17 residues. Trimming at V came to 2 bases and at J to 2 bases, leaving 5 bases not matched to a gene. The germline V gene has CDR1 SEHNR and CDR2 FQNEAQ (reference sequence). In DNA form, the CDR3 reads TGTGCCAGCAGCTTATCGACTAGCGGGGGAAACACAGATACGCAGTATTTT. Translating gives CASSLSTSGGNTDTQYF.

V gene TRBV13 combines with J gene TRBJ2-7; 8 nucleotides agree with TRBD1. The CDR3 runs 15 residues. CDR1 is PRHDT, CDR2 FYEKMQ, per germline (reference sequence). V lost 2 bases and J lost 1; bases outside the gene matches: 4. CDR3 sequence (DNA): TGTGCCAGCAGCTTAAAACAGGGGGTGTCCTACGAGCAGTACTTC. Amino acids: CASSLKQGVSYEQYF.

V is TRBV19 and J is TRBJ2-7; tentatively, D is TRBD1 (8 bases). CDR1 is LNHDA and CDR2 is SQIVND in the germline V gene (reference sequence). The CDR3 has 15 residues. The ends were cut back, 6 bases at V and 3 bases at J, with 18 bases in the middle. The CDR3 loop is CASSGGTGGLYEQYF. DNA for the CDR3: TGTGCCAGTAGCGGGGGGACAGGAGGCCTCTACGAGCAGTACTTC.

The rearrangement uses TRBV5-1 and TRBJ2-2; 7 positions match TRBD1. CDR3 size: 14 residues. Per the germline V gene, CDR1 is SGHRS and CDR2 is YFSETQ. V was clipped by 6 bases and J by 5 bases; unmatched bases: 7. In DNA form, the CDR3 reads TGCGCCAGCAAGGGGACAGCTCTAACCGGGGAGCTGTTTTTT. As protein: CASKGTALTGELFF.